The following is a T cell receptor beta chain sequence with its context. This sample was taken from a study of blood T cell repertoires in COVID-19. Study details: PBMCs, B-cell-depleted T cells, or T cells were the source of the cDNA or gDNA that made up the material.

The CDR3 contains 16 residues. V gave up 2 bases and J gave up 6 bases, with 20 bases separating them. CDR1 and CDR2 (germline): ENHRY, SYGVKD. Repertoires were generated with immunoSEQ multiplex PCR, while TCRdb's copy carries only in-frame clones and drops some. The repertoire has around 100,000 clones, roughly two thirds of them found once; the top ten carry about 6.5%. Material for sequencing was peripheral blood. This TCR was sampled from a man older than 75 with acute or convalescent COVID-19. V and J are TRBV10-3 and TRBJ2-7; possible D gene TRBD2, 6 bases. The CDR3 DNA reads TGTGCCATCAGTGAGAGTGGCCCGGGAGCCTTGAGCGAGCAGTACTTC. Translating gives CAISESGPGALSEQYF.